This is a list of T cell receptor beta chains from one sample in a study of T-cell memory formation after mild COVID-19. Using its own MiXCR run on the 5' RACE reads, TCRdb lists one record per CDR3 protein. The sample has hundreds of thousands of distinct CDR3 sequences; nearly 25% are singletons. The sequencing sample was made of PBMCs or a T cell subset sorted from them (not recorded which). The receptor set was obtained from an adult woman who had mild COVID-19 (a few samples of this study predate the infection). Cell type and time point are not known. Each CDR3 is given with its conserved first and last residue. The D gene is left open where the match is weak. Size values are once, few and many counts, or a class for expanded clones, and some rows have none.

j_gene | abundance | v_gene | d_gene | CDR3aa | CDR3nt
TRBJ2-3 | few | TRBV13 | NA | CASSLGSWTDTQYF | TGTGCCAGCAGCCTCGGTTCCTGGACAGATACGCAGTATTTT
TRBJ2-1 | NA | TRBV5-1 | TRBD2 | CASSFSGGASYNQQFF | TGCGCCAGCAGCTTCAGCGGGGGCGCCTCCTACAATCAGCAGTTCTTC
TRBJ1-5 | few | TRBV29-1 | NA | CSVQDGNQPQHF | TGCAGCGTTCAGGACGGAAATCAGCCCCAGCATTTT
TRBJ1-2 | few | TRBV2 | TRBD1 | CASSEETGASLGYTF | TGTGCCAGCAGTGAAGAGACAGGGGCATCTTTGGGCTACACCTTC
TRBJ2-1 | NA | TRBV7-9 | NA | CASSPARPPRDEQFF | TGTGCCAGCAGCCCCGCTCGGCCTCCTCGGGATGAGCAGTTCTTC
TRBJ2-2 | NA | TRBV7-2 | NA | CASSALPQNTGELFF | TGTGCCAGCAGCGCCCTACCCCAGAACACCGGGGAGCTGTTTTTT
TRBJ2-7 | few | TRBV12-3/TRBV12-4 | NA | CASSFQGGLNEQYF | TGTGCCAGCAGTTTCCAGGGGGGTCTGAACGAGCAGTACTTC
TRBJ1-4 | NA | TRBV2 | TRBD1 | CASRLLGGQINNEKLFF | TGTGCCAGCAGGCTACTCGGGGGACAGATCAATAATGAAAAACTGTTTTTT
TRBJ2-1 | NA | TRBV7-2 | NA | CASSSGGTGTYNEQFF | TGTGCCAGCAGCAGCGGGGGGACAGGGACCTACAATGAGCAGTTCTTC
TRBJ2-2 | NA | TRBV6-5 | NA | CASSPRTRNTGELFF | TGTGCCAGCAGCCCGCGGACGAGGAACACCGGGGAGCTGTTTTTT
TRBJ1-6 | NA | TRBV12-3/TRBV12-4 | TRBD1 | CASSPDRVNSPLHF | TGTGCCAGCAGCCCTGACAGGGTTAATTCACCCCTCCACTTT
TRBJ1-1 | NA | TRBV7-9 | NA | CASSWGDEYPEAFF | TGTGCCAGCAGCTGGGGGGACGAGTATCCTGAAGCTTTCTTT
TRBJ2-3 | NA | TRBV7-6 | NA | CASSLVGSLNTDTQYF | TGTGCCAGCAGCTTAGTAGGGTCTTTGAACACAGATACGCAGTATTTT
TRBJ2-5 | few | TRBV6-5 | NA | CASSSLSAGQETQYF | TGTGCCAGCAGTTCTCTCTCCGCTGGGCAAGAGACCCAGTACTTC
TRBJ2-1 | once | TRBV6-5 | NA | CASSTDRASSNEQFF | TGTGCCAGCAGCACCGATCGGGCTAGCTCCAATGAGCAGTTCTTC
TRBJ2-6 | few | TRBV6-5 | NA | CASSWGLLSGANVLTF | TGTGCCAGCAGTTGGGGACTTCTCTCTGGGGCCAACGTCCTGACTTTC
TRBJ2-3 | NA | TRBV5-1 | NA | CASSLVGSRFTDTQYF | TGCGCCAGCAGCTTGGTAGGCAGCAGGTTCACAGATACGCAGTATTTT
TRBJ2-7 | many | TRBV12-3/TRBV12-4 | NA | CASSPPRLGGTSTYEQYF | TGTGCCAGCAGTCCCCCTCGTTTGGGAGGAACGTCAACCTACGAGCAGTACTTC
TRBJ1-1 | NA | TRBV7-9 | NA | CASSLAAGIAEAFF | TGTGCCAGCAGCTTAGCCGCAGGGATAGCTGAAGCTTTCTTT
TRBJ2-4 | NA | TRBV5-4 | NA | CASSLGATGAGVENIQYF | TGTGCCAGCAGCTTGGGTGCAACGGGCGCAGGGGTGGAAAACATTCAGTACTTC
TRBJ2-5 | few | TRBV7-8 | NA | CASSADSAETQYF | TGTGCCAGCAGCGCGGACTCAGCGGAGACCCAGTACTTC
TRBJ2-7 | few | TRBV25-1 | TRBD1 | CATDGQGLGEQYF | TGTGCCACCGACGGACAGGGCTTGGGCGAGCAGTACTTC
TRBJ2-7 | NA | TRBV5-6 | NA | CASSLQVSGAAWGTEQYF | TGTGCCAGCAGCTTGCAGGTATCAGGGGCTGCATGGGGGACCGAGCAGTACTTC
TRBJ1-2 | NA | TRBV20-1 | NA | CSGAGPGNYGYTF | TGCAGTGGAGCGGGACCGGGTAACTATGGCTACACCTTC
TRBJ2-1 | NA | TRBV21-1 | NA | CASSTLGLAGRSSYNEQFF | TGTGCCAGCAGCACTTTGGGACTAGCGGGCAGAAGCTCCTACAATGAGCAGTTCTTC
TRBJ2-3 | NA | TRBV20-1 | TRBD1 | CSGKTGVDTQYF | TGCAGTGGCAAGACAGGGGTCGATACGCAGTATTTT
TRBJ2-7 | NA | TRBV5-1 | NA | CASSLIQGTYEQYF | TGCGCCAGCAGCTTGATTCAGGGGACCTACGAGCAGTACTTC
TRBJ1-1 | few | TRBV20-1 | NA | CSARTVNTEAFF | TGCAGTGCTAGGACAGTGAACACTGAAGCTTTCTTT
TRBJ1-3 | NA | TRBV5-1 | NA | CASSLVAAFSGNTIYF | TGCGCCAGCAGCTTGGTGGCAGCGTTCTCTGGAAACACCATATATTTT
TRBJ2-7 | NA | TRBV20-1 | NA | CSASLRGQAYEQYF | TGCAGTGCTAGTTTAAGAGGGCAGGCCTACGAGCAGTACTTC
TRBJ1-2 | NA | TRBV4-1 | NA | CASSHPIEGGTGQDYGYTF | TGCGCCAGCAGCCATCCTATAGAGGGGGGAACAGGGCAAGACTATGGCTACACCTTC
TRBJ2-5 | many | TRBV6-2/TRBV6-3 | TRBD2 | CASRRGLAGGETQYF | TGTGCCAGCAGGAGGGGACTAGCGGGAGGGGAGACCCAGTACTTC
TRBJ2-4 | NA | TRBV7-3 | TRBD1 | CASSSQGVEDIQYF | TGTGCCAGCAGCTCACAGGGGGTCGAAGACATTCAGTACTTC
TRBJ1-2 | few | TRBV6-5 | TRBD1 | CASRSADRTYHYGYTF | TGTGCCAGCCGTAGCGCGGACAGGACCTATCACTATGGCTACACCTTC
TRBJ2-3 | NA | TRBV7-9 | TRBD2 | CASTSGSPTDTQYF | TGTGCCAGCACTAGCGGGAGTCCCACAGATACGCAGTATTTT
TRBJ1-2 | NA | TRBV20-1 | TRBD1 | CSAGRTGLAFYGYTF | TGCAGTGCGGGAAGGACAGGGTTGGCCTTCTATGGCTACACCTTC
TRBJ2-2 | few | TRBV25-1 | NA | CASSPTPTGELFF | TGTGCCAGCAGCCCCACACCAACCGGGGAGCTGTTTTTT
TRBJ2-1 | few | TRBV3-1 | TRBD2 | CASSQREYPYNEQFF | TGTGCCAGCAGCCAGCGGGAGTACCCCTACAATGAGCAGTTCTTC
TRBJ1-4 | few | TRBV6-6 | NA | CASRPPASGTNEKLFF | TGTGCCAGCAGACCCCCAGCATCGGGGACTAATGAAAAACTGTTTTTT
TRBJ2-7 | many | TRBV4-1 | NA | CASSPRGVPSYEQYF | TGCGCCAGCAGCCCCAGGGGGGTCCCCTCCTACGAGCAGTACTTC
TRBJ2-7 | few | TRBV5-4 | TRBD2 | CASSIRTSWTYEQYF | TGTGCCAGCAGCATTAGGACTAGTTGGACCTACGAGCAGTACTTC
TRBJ2-1 | few | TRBV9 | NA | CASSATVAAYNEQFF | TGTGCCAGCAGCGCGACAGTCGCAGCCTACAATGAGCAGTTCTTC
TRBJ2-2 | NA | TRBV12-3/TRBV12-4 | NA | CASITAWPTPGELFF | TGTGCCAGCATCACAGCTTGGCCCACGCCCGGGGAGCTGTTTTTT
TRBJ2-7 | few | TRBV7-6 | NA | CASALGGEQYF | TGTGCCAGCGCTCTTGGGGGAGAGCAGTACTTC
TRBJ2-1 | few | TRBV29-1 | NA | CSVDPSSDEQFF | TGCAGCGTTGATCCCAGTTCGGATGAGCAGTTCTTC
TRBJ2-1 | few | TRBV20-1 | TRBD2 | CSARDAATSGDHNEQFF | TGCAGTGCTAGAGACGCGGCGACTAGCGGAGACCACAATGAGCAGTTCTTC
TRBJ2-7 | NA | TRBV3-1 | TRBD2 | CASSRREGEQYF | TGTGCCAGCAGCCGTCGGGAGGGCGAGCAGTACTTC
TRBJ2-4 | few | TRBV11-1 | TRBD1 | CASSSSPGTGGDIQYF | TGTGCCAGCAGCTCCTCCCCGGGGACAGGGGGGGACATTCAGTACTTC
TRBJ2-1 | NA | TRBV24-1 | NA | CATSELARNEQFF | TGTGCCACCAGTGAGTTAGCTCGGAATGAGCAGTTCTTC
TRBJ1-2 | NA | TRBV5-6 | TRBD1 | CASSCWDRGCGYTF | TGTGCCAGCAGCTGCTGGGACAGGGGCTGTGGCTACACCTTC
TRBJ2-7 | NA | TRBV6-1 | TRBD1 | CASREGARSSYEQYF | TGTGCCAGCAGAGAGGGGGCAAGGAGCTCCTACGAGCAGTACTTC
TRBJ1-2 | once | TRBV6-2/TRBV6-3 | NA | CASSYSEESGYGYTF | TGTGCCAGCAGTTACTCGGAGGAGTCGGGCTATGGCTACACCTTC
TRBJ2-4 | NA | TRBV3-1 | TRBD2 | CASSQGWTSGVLAKNIQYF | TGTGCCAGCAGCCAAGGCTGGACTAGCGGGGTTCTAGCCAAAAACATTCAGTACTTC